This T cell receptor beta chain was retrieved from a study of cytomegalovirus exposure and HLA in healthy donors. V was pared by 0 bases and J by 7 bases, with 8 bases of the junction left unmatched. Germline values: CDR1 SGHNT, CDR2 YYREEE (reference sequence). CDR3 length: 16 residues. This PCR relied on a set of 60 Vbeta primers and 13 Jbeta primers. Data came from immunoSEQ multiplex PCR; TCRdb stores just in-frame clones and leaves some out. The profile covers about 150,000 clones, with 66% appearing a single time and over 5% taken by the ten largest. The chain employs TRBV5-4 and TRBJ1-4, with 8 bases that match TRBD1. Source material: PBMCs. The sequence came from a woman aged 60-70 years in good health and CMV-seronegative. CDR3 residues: CASSLEIGRGREKLFF. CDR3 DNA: TGTGCCAGCAGCTTGGAGATTGGCAGGGGGCGTGAAAAACTGTTTTTT.